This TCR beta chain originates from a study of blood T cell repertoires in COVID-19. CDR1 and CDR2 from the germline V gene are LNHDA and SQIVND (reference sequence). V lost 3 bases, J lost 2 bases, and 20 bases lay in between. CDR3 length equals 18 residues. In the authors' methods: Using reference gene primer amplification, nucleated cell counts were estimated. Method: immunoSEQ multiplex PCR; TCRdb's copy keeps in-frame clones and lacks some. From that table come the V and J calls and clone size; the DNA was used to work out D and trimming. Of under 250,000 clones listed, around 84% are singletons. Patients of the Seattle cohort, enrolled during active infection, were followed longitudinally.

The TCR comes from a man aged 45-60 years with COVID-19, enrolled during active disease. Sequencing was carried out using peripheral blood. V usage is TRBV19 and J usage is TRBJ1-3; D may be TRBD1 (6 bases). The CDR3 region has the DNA TGTGCCAGTAGTATCCTTGGACAGCGAGCTTTAACTGGAAACACCATATATTTT. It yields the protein CASSILGQRALTGNTIYF.